This entry lists 29 T cell receptor beta chains sequenced from one sample in a study of T-cell memory formation after mild COVID-19. Each CDR3 protein is one row after TCRdb ran MiXCR on the 5' RACE reads. The sample records roughly 610,000 distinct CDR3 sequences, roughly 17% being singletons. The sample comprised PBMCs or a T cell subset sorted from them (not recorded which). These TCRs come from an adult woman who had mild COVID-19 (a few samples of this study predate the infection). Cell type and time point are not known.

V and J are TRBV3-1 and TRBJ2-7, with D perhaps matching TRBD1 (5 bases). CDR1 and CDR2 (germline): LGHDT, YNNKEL (reference sequence). The V end was cut by 0 bases, the J end by 6 bases, with 9 bases between. The CDR3 totals 13 residues. The CDR3 protein is CASSQDRGSEQYF. The CDR3, as DNA: TGTGCCAGCAGCCAAGATAGGGGCTCCGAGCAGTACTTC.

The genes are TRBV5-1 and TRBJ1-5; D not resolved. Trimming took off 4 bases at V and 7 bases at J, with 12 bases between the two ends. The CDR3 sequence is 13 residues long. Germline assignment: CDR1 SGHRS and CDR2 YFSETQ. The CDR3 here is CASSPHGGQPQHF. The CDR3 nucleotides read TGCGCCAGCAGCCCCCACGGAGGGCAGCCCCAGCATTTT.

A few counts support this clonotype. The chain employs TRBV6-5 and TRBJ2-3, with TRBD1 matching 8 bases. This CDR3 region has 17 residues. Germline V gene lookup returns CDR1 MNHEY and CDR2 SVGAGI. Trimming removed 8 bases from V and 0 bases from J; junction bases left unmatched: 13. CDR3 nucleotide sequence: TGTGCCAGCCGTCGTATTGGGACAGGACAAAGCACAGATACGCAGTATTTT. Translated: CASRRIGTGQSTDTQYF.

This clonotype was recorded many times. The gene calls are TRBV20-1 and TRBJ1-1; D is perhaps TRBD1 (5 bases). The germline CDR1 and CDR2 sequences are DFQATT and SNEGSKA (reference sequence). This CDR3 spans 12 amino acids. The DNA for the CDR3 is TGCAGGGGGGACTTAGGAAGCACTGAAGCTTTCTTT. This sequence encodes CRGDLGSTEAFF.

This clonotype was observed a few times. The chain uses TRBV6-5 and TRBJ2-4; 8 nucleotides match TRBD1. After removal of 5 bases from V and 6 bases from J, the junction contained 6 bases not matched to a gene. CDR1 MNHEY and CDR2 SVGAGI come from the germline V gene. This CDR3 contains 14 residues. CDR3 region: CASSALTGANIQYF. The CDR3 DNA reads as TGTGCCAGCAGTGCACTGACAGGGGCAAACATTCAGTACTTC.

J is TRBJ2-3 and V is TRBV20-1; 7 bases are shared with TRBD1. Germline V gene lookup returns CDR1 DFQATT and CDR2 SNEGSKA (reference sequence). This CDR3 is built from 14 residues. J was trimmed by 1 base and V by 5 bases; bases with no gene match: 6. The CDR3 DNA sequence: TGCAGTGCTCCGGACAGGACTCGCACAGATACGCAGTATTTT. This encodes CSAPDRTRTDTQYF.

This clonotype occurred a few times. The V gene is TRBV7-9, the J gene TRBJ2-3, with 7 bases aligning to TRBD1. CDR3 length equals 15 residues. The germline CDR1 and CDR2 sequences are SEHNR and FQNEAQ (reference sequence). J gave up 0 bases and V 5 bases, and 5 bases lay outside the gene matches. Here the CDR3 reads CASSEWTGSTDTQYF. The CDR3 coding sequence is TGTGCCAGCAGCGAGTGGACAGGTAGCACAGATACGCAGTATTTT.

The chain uses TRBV19 and TRBJ2-1, with 10 bases fitting TRBD2. V lost 2 bases, J lost 6 bases, and 4 bases stayed unmatched. The germline V gene encodes CDR1 LNHDA and CDR2 SQIVND (reference sequence). The CDR3 contains 15 residues. CDR3 sequence reads: CASSITSGEVNEQFF. In nucleotides, the CDR3 is TGTGCCAGTAGTATAACTAGCGGGGAGGTCAATGAGCAGTTCTTC.

In its sample, this clonotype was seen a few times. This sequence joins TRBV19 and TRBJ1-1; TRBD1 matches at 9 bases. The CDR3 extends over 14 amino acids. In germline, CDR1 is LNHDA, CDR2 SQIVND (reference sequence). The V gene end was trimmed by 5 bases and the J gene end by 6 bases; junction bases not matched to a gene: 7. CDR3 residues: CASSAKGQGAEAFF. CDR3 bases: TGTGCCAGTAGTGCAAAGGGACAGGGCGCTGAAGCTTTCTTT.

Only a few counts were recorded for this clonotype. This sequence joins TRBV24-1 and TRBJ1-4; D unresolved. The CDR3 runs to 13 residues. V was trimmed by 4 bases and J by 6 bases, leaving 8 bases between them. CDR1 and CDR2 from the germline V gene are KGHDR and SFDVKD. Here the CDR3 reads CATSEGIYEKLFF. The DNA for the CDR3 is TGTGCCACCAGTGAGGGGATCTATGAAAAACTGTTTTTT.

The chain recombines TRBV6-2 or TRBV6-3 with TRBJ2-7; TRBD1 aligns across 7 bases. Germline CDR1 is MNHEY and CDR2 is SVGEGT. The CDR3 is 13 residues long. J was trimmed by 6 bases and V by 4 bases; bases with no gene match: 6. CDR3 bases: TGTGCCAGCAGTTGGAATACAGGGGCCGAGCAGTACTTC. The encoded protein is CASSWNTGAEQYF.

V usage is TRBV27 and J usage is TRBJ1-2, with no clear D. This CDR3 has 12 amino acids. V dropped 2 bases and J dropped 7 bases, with 8 bases sitting between them. Germline CDR1 MNHEY, CDR2 SMNVEV (reference sequence). The CDR3 loop is CASSLNGRGYTF. Here the CDR3 DNA reads TGTGCCAGCAGTTTAAATGGTCGTGGCTACACCTTC.

This clonotype was seen more than once but under ten times. V is TRBV13 and J is TRBJ1-3; TRBD1 might be the D (6 bases). Germline lookup yields CDR1 PRHDT and CDR2 FYEKMQ (reference sequence). Between the trimmed V and J ends, which lost 8 bases and 6 bases, there was a span of 14 bases. This CDR3 is built from 13 residues. CDR3 in amino acids: CASGPRGENTIYF. The CDR3 region has the DNA TGTGCCAGCGGACCCAGGGGCGAAAACACCATATATTTT.

This sequence joins TRBV7-9 and TRBJ2-1, with 9 positions matching TRBD2. CDR1 and CDR2 (germline): SEHNR, FQNEAQ (reference sequence). CDR3 length: 15 amino acids. J lost 4 bases, V lost 2 bases, and 3 bases had no gene match. CDR3 sequence: CASSLLREGYNEQFF. The CDR3 coding sequence is TGTGCCAGCAGCTTATTGCGGGAGGGGTACAATGAGCAGTTCTTC. The full variable domain, rest sourced from reference TRBV7-9 and TRBJ2-1, is DTGVSQNPRHKITKRGQNVTFRCDPISEHNRLYWYRQTLGQGPEFLTYFQNEAQLEKSRLLSDRFSAERPKGSFSTLEIQRTEQGDSAMYLCASSLLREGYNEQFFGPGTRLTVL.

This clonotype was counted between two and nine times. The chain carries TRBV5-1 and TRBJ2-3, with D maybe TRBD1 (6 bases). V was clipped by 4 bases and J by 5 bases, with 14 bases between them. The CDR3 runs to 14 residues. The germline CDR1 and CDR2 sequences are SGHRS and YFSETQ. CDR3 in DNA: TGCGCCAGCAGCGCACAGGGATGGGAAGATACGCAGTATTTT. Its translation is CASSAQGWEDTQYF.

This clonotype was seen more than once but under ten times. The rearrangement uses TRBV15 and TRBJ1-2; 7 positions match TRBD1. Germline CDR1 reads LNHNV; CDR2 reads YYDKDF (reference sequence). V shed 4 bases and J 6 bases; nucleotides not matched to a gene: 14. The length of the CDR3 is 16 residues. In DNA, the CDR3 is TGTGCCACCAGCACTAGGGGGACAGAAGGGGTTAATGGCTACACCTTC. Its protein product is CATSTRGTEGVNGYTF.

This clonotype has a single count. V and J are TRBV24-1 and TRBJ1-5; tentative D call: TRBD1 (6 bases). From germline, CDR1 is KGHDR and CDR2 SFDVKD. This CDR3 region has 16 residues. V shed 3 bases and J shed 7 bases, with 18 bases lying between them. For the CDR3, the DNA is TGTGCCACCAGTGATCCCTCTGCAGGGGCCCGCCAGCCCCAGCATTTT. Its protein product is CATSDPSAGARQPQHF.

This clonotype was detected only a few times. The chain couples TRBV19 to TRBJ2-1; no clear D. V lost 6 bases and J lost 9, with 15 bases in between. Germline-derived CDR1 and CDR2 are LNHDA and SQIVND (reference sequence). This CDR3 has 13 amino acids. The CDR3 sequence is CASSKGLQGEQFF. CDR3 DNA sequence: TGTGCCAGTAGCAAAGGGCTACAAGGTGAGCAGTTCTTC.

This chain joins TRBV3-1 and TRBJ1-1, with D uncertain. The CDR3 has 14 amino acids. Germline V CDR1 and CDR2: LGHDT, YNNKEL (reference sequence). The ends were cut back, 4 bases at V and 6 bases at J, with 15 bases in the middle. In DNA, the CDR3 is TGTGCCAGCAGCCGAAGCCAGGTCGGCTCTGAAGCTTTCTTT. Its protein is CASSRSQVGSEAFF.

This clonotype was found a few times. The chain couples TRBV7-2 to TRBJ2-3; D unclear. The CDR3 has 13 amino acids. V lost 3 bases and J 5 bases, leaving 9 bases between the germline ends. The germline CDR1 and CDR2 sequences are SGHTA and FQGNSA. The CDR3 loop reads CASSFAQVDTQYF. The CDR3 DNA reads as TGTGCCAGCAGCTTTGCGCAGGTAGATACGCAGTATTTT.

The chain couples TRBV7-9 to TRBJ2-7, with TRBD1 identical over 7 bases. This CDR3 has 15 residues. Germline V lookup: CDR1 SEHNR, CDR2 FQNEAQ (reference sequence). The V gene end was trimmed by 5 bases and the J gene end by 2 bases; junction bases not matched to a gene: 9. The CDR3 loop is CASSPRGQRAYEQYF. CDR3 coding DNA: TGTGCCAGCAGCCCACGGGGACAGAGGGCCTACGAGCAGTACTTC.

This clonotype was picked up a small number of times. The chain combines TRBV29-1 with TRBJ2-2; 10 positions match TRBD1. V shed 6 bases, J shed 6 bases, and the junction held 10 bases outside the gene matches. There are 15 residues in the CDR3. Germline CDR1 reads SQVTM; CDR2 reads ANQGSEA. As DNA, the CDR3 is TGCAGCGTGACCAACTGGGACAGGGGTTCCGGGGAGCTGTTTTTT. Translation: CSVTNWDRGSGELFF.

There are a few counts of this clonotype. This chain links TRBV7-2 with TRBJ2-1, with a weak D call TRBD1 (6 bases). Trimming took off 3 bases at V and 2 bases at J, with 11 bases between the two ends. This CDR3 is built from 15 residues. Looked up from germline, CDR1 is SGHTA and CDR2 is FQGNSA. The CDR3 nucleotides read TGTGCCAGCAGCTTCGGACAGTTCACCTACAATGAGCAGTTCTTC. Its protein product is CASSFGQFTYNEQFF.

The sample holds a few counts of this clonotype. The chain has TRBV5-5 and TRBJ1-1; D is perhaps TRBD1 (6 bases). The CDR3 runs 15 residues. CDR1 and CDR2 from the germline V gene are SGHKS and YYEKEE (reference sequence). Trimming cost V 7 bases and J 0 bases, with 16 bases left between them. The CDR3 DNA reads as TGTGCCAGCGTATACAGGGTCGCAATGAACACTGAAGCTTTCTTT. The encoded protein is CASVYRVAMNTEAFF.

This clonotype was found a few times. The gene calls are TRBV12-3 or TRBV12-4 and TRBJ2-7; no clear D. CDR3 length: 13 residues. V was trimmed by 3 bases and J by 3 bases, leaving 9 bases between them. The CDR3 coding sequence is TGTGCCAGCAGTTTTGGTGTCCTCTACGAGCAGTACTTC. This codes for CASSFGVLYEQYF.

In its sample, this clonotype was seen a few times. The rearrangement links TRBV12-3 or TRBV12-4 to TRBJ1-1; D not certain. This CDR3 has 13 residues. Trimming took off 6 bases at V and 8 bases at J, with 16 bases between the two ends. CDR3 DNA sequence: TGTGCCAGCAGCCCGACGGATACTGTGGAAGCTTTCTTT. This sequence encodes CASSPTDTVEAFF.

This sequence joins TRBV24-1 and TRBJ2-1, with D possibly TRBD2 on 6 matching bases. V lost 1 base and J 12 bases, leaving 9 bases between the germline ends. CDR1 and CDR2 from the germline V gene are KGHDR and SFDVKD. The CDR3 totals 12 residues. The CDR3 nucleotides are TGTGCCACCAGTGATTTAAACGGGAGGCAGTTCTTC. Amino acid sequence: CATSDLNGRQFF.

The chain has TRBV5-6 and TRBJ1-5; 9 nucleotides align to TRBD1. The junction had 3 bases not matched to a gene; V was cut back by 4 bases and J by 7 bases. The CDR3 loop spans 13 amino acids. In germline, CDR1 is SGHDT, CDR2 YYEEEE. The CDR3 DNA is TGTGCCAGCAGCAGGACAGGGGAACAGCCCCAGCATTTT. Protein: CASSRTGEQPQHF.

Only a few counts were recorded for this clonotype. The chain links TRBV11-2 to TRBJ1-2, with 7 bases that match TRBD1. This CDR3 has 15 amino acids. The germline gives CDR1 SGHAT, CDR2 FQNNGV. The ends lost 7 bases at V and 0 bases at J; junction bases unmatched: 8. CDR3 nucleotides: TGTGCCAGCAATCCAGGGGGGGCTACTAACTATGGCTACACCTTC. This codes for CASNPGGATNYGYTF.